This TCR beta chain is drawn from a study of T cells in Graves' hyperthyroidism and ophthalmopathy. Amplification targeted TCR beta CDR3 regions from RNA transcripts. The HTBI set primed first-round TCR CDR3 RT-PCR. TCRdb independently ran MiXCR on the multiplex PCR reads; one entry per CDR3 protein. This sample carries hundreds of thousands of distinct CDR3 sequences, 11% to 15% of them seen once, and the ten largest clones take around 28%. Germline V gives CDR1 SGHRS, CDR2 YFSETQ. V shed 2 bases and J shed 6 bases, with 15 bases lying between them. This CDR3 region has 15 residues. The sample consisted of blood. The receptor was isolated from a man aged 50 to 60 with Graves' ophthalmopathy. The chain is built from TRBV5-1 and TRBJ2-1, with D possibly TRBD2 on 7 matching bases. CDR3 sequence reads: CASSLEGGISNEQFF. DNA of the CDR3: TGCGCCAGCAGCTTAGAGGGGGGGATCTCCAATGAGCAGTTCTTC.